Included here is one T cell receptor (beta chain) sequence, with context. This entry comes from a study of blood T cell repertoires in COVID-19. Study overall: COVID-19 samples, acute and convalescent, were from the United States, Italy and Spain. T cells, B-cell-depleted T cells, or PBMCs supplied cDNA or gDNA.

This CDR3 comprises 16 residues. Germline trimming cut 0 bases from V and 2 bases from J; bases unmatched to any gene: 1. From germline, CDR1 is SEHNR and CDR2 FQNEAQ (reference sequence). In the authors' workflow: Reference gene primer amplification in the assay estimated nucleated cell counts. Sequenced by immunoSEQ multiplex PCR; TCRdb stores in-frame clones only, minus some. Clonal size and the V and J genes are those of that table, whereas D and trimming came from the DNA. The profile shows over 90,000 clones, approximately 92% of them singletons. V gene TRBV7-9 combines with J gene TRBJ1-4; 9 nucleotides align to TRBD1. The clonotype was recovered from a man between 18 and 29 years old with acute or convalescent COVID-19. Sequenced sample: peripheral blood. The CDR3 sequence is CASSLAQGATNEKLFF. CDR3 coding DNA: TGTGCCAGCAGCTTAGCACAGGGGGCCACTAATGAAAAACTGTTTTTT.